The 23 T cell receptor beta chains below were found in one sample sequenced in a study of identical twins. TCRdb analysed the 5' RACE reads with MiXCR anew, one entry per CDR3 protein. Here the sample spans hundreds of thousands of distinct CDR3 sequences, roughly a quarter being singletons. These same records also appear under a second study, on T cells expressing NK-cell markers.

Sequenced input: CD4+ T cells sorted from blood. The receptors were gathered from a woman younger than 30 in good health.

This clonotype has just a few counts. This chain joins TRBV12-3 or TRBV12-4 and TRBJ2-3; weak D call: TRBD2 (6 bases). V was trimmed by 6 bases and J by 9 bases, leaving 13 bases between them. This CDR3 is built from 12 residues. The DNA of the CDR3 is TGTGCCAGCAGCTTTACGCGGGGAACGCAGTATTTT. Amino acid sequence: CASSFTRGTQYF.

The V gene is TRBV28, the J gene TRBJ1-2; tentative D call: TRBD1 (6 bases). Germline CDR1 and CDR2: MDHEN and SYDVKM. The ends were cut back, 4 bases at V and 4 bases at J, with 10 bases in the middle. The CDR3 has 13 residues. CDR3 amino acids: CASSSHRVYGYTF. In nucleotides, the CDR3 is TGTGCCAGCAGTTCGCACAGGGTCTATGGCTACACCTTC.

This clonotype was recorded once. The gene calls are TRBV5-6 and TRBJ2-5; either TRBD1 or TRBD2 may supply D (5 bases each). The CDR3 has 15 residues. In germline, CDR1 is SGHDT, CDR2 YYEEEE. The germline V and J ends were trimmed by 5 bases and 5 bases, with 19 bases remaining between them. CDR3 region: CASSYDSRRGETQYF. In DNA form, the CDR3 reads TGTGCCAGCAGTTATGACAGCCGCCGGGGTGAGACCCAGTACTTC.

The CDR3, as DNA: TGCAGTGCCGGAATGACAGGGCCCTACGAGCAGTACTTC. Protein: CSAGMTGPYEQYF. The genes are TRBV20-1 and TRBJ2-7; 7 bases are a match to TRBD1. V gave up 6 bases and J gave up 2 bases; unmatched junction bases: 7. There are 13 residues in the CDR3. CDR1 and CDR2 (germline): DFQATT, SNEGSKA (reference sequence).

The chain uses TRBV12-3 or TRBV12-4 and TRBJ1-3; D is unclear. V gave up 3 bases and J gave up 4 bases, with 7 bases separating them. CDR3 length: 13 residues. DNA of the CDR3: TGTGCCAGCAGTTTTGCGTTCGGAAACACCATATATTTT. Translating it yields CASSFAFGNTIYF.

This chain links TRBV20-1 with TRBJ1-6, with unresolved D. The CDR3 is 16 amino acids. V was clipped by 6 bases and J by 0 bases, with 15 bases between them. CDR1 DFQATT and CDR2 SNEGSKA come from the germline V gene (reference sequence). The DNA for the CDR3 is TGCAGTGCCTATATAGGGCCTAGCTCCTATAATTCACCCCTCCACTTT. Translating it yields CSAYIGPSSYNSPLHF.

CDR3 nucleotide sequence: TGTGCCAGCAGCTTGAGCGGGACCTACGATCCAACGCAGTATTTT. It yields the protein CASSLSGTYDPTQYF. This chain joins TRBV7-9 and TRBJ2-3, with 7 nucleotides matching TRBD2. This CDR3 contains 15 residues. Germline assignment: CDR1 SEHNR and CDR2 FQNEAQ (reference sequence). The J segment lost 9 bases and the V segment lost 3 bases, leaving 12 bases of the junction unmatched.

This clonotype was counted between two and nine times. The J gene is TRBJ2-1, the V gene TRBV4-2; TRBD2 agrees at 8 bases. This CDR3 comprises 15 residues. V gave up 3 bases and J gave up 6 bases; unmatched junction bases: 7. Germline CDR1 is LGHNA and CDR2 is YNFKEQ. CDR3 DNA sequence: TGTGCCAGCAGCCACCGGGGGGGCTCTCCCAATGAGCAGTTCTTC. Encoded protein: CASSHRGGSPNEQFF.

The chain combines TRBV20-1 with TRBJ2-1; 7 nucleotides line up with TRBD2. The V gene end was trimmed by 7 bases and the J gene end by 8 bases; junction bases not matched to a gene: 8. The CDR3 covers 12 residues. The V gene's germline CDR1 is DFQATT and CDR2 SNEGSKA (reference sequence). The CDR3 loop is CSVGGSRDEQFF. The CDR3 DNA reads TGCAGTGTGGGCGGGAGTCGCGATGAGCAGTTCTTC.

This clonotype has a handful of counts. The rearrangement links TRBV4-3 to TRBJ2-5; 10 nucleotides match TRBD2. The CDR3 totals 16 residues. V was clipped by 0 bases and J by 5 bases; unmatched bases: 6. Germline-derived CDR1 and CDR2 are LGHNA and YSLEER. Here the CDR3 reads CASSQERAAGGETQYF. DNA for the CDR3: TGCGCCAGCAGCCAAGAAAGGGCAGCGGGAGGGGAGACCCAGTACTTC.

This clonotype showed up just a few times. The rearrangement uses TRBV20-1 and TRBJ2-3; 8 bases map to TRBD2. CDR1 is DFQATT, CDR2 SNEGSKA, per germline (reference sequence). V was clipped by 5 bases and J by 0 bases; unmatched bases: 4. The CDR3 has 14 residues. Written as DNA, the CDR3 is TGCAGTGCTGGACTAGCTGATAGCACAGATACGCAGTATTTT. Its protein is CSAGLADSTDTQYF.

A note on this clonotype: One end of the junction is discordant with germline, which a read error may explain. CDR3 coding DNA: TGCGCCAGCACCCACCTTCTAGCGGGTCAGCGAGAGACCCAGTCCTTC. Its protein is CASTHLLAGQRETQSF. The chain employs TRBV5-1 and TRBJ2-5; 8 nucleotides line up with TRBD2. Looked up from germline, CDR1 is SGHRS and CDR2 is YFSETQ. The length of the CDR3 is 16 residues.

V gene TRBV6-4 combines with J gene TRBJ2-1; no reliable D call. Germline assignment: CDR1 MRHNA and CDR2 SNTAGT. The V end was cut by 3 bases, the J end by 9 bases, with 12 bases between. The CDR3 runs to 13 residues. The CDR3 loop reads CASSEGRLGEQFF. The CDR3 region has the DNA TGTGCCAGCAGTGAGGGCCGGCTTGGTGAGCAGTTCTTC.

This chain links TRBV5-4 with TRBJ2-1, with D perhaps assigned TRBD1 or TRBD2 (5 bases each). V was clipped by 4 bases and J by 5 bases, with 13 bases between them. Germline V lookup: CDR1 SGHNT, CDR2 YYREEE (reference sequence). This CDR3 has 14 amino acids. CDR3 coding DNA: TGTGCCAGCAGCGGGGGTGAGAGGGACAATGAGCAGTTCTTC. Translating gives CASSGGERDNEQFF.

V and J are TRBV9 and TRBJ1-1; possible D gene TRBD1, 5 bases. V dropped 3 bases and J dropped 0 bases, with 6 bases sitting between them. Germline V CDR1 and CDR2: SGDLS, YYNGEE. CDR3 length equals 13 residues. In DNA form, the CDR3 reads TGTGCCAGCAGCGGGGGGTTGAACACTGAAGCTTTCTTT. This codes for CASSGGLNTEAFF. Combining the CDR3 with reference TRBV9 and TRBJ1-1 gives the whole variable domain DSGVTQTPKHLITATGQRVTLRCSPRSGDLSVYWYQQSLDQGLQFLIQYYNGEERAKGNILERFSAQQFPDLHSELNLSSLELGDSALYFCASSGGLNTEAFFGQGTRLTVV.

J is TRBJ2-3 and V is TRBV27; 10 nucleotides agree with TRBD2. Losses at the gene ends were 5 bases for V and 2 bases for J; bases not matched to a gene: 10. The CDR3 spans 17 residues. Per the germline V gene, CDR1 is MNHEY and CDR2 is SMNVEV (reference sequence). The CDR3 bases are TGTGCCAGCAGTCCCTGGGTAGCGGGGGGTTCCACAGATACGCAGTATTTT. Its translation: CASSPWVAGGSTDTQYF.

The table lists this clonotype with a few counts. The gene calls are TRBV6-1 and TRBJ2-2; tentatively, D is TRBD2 (5 bases). CDR3 length: 15 residues. The germline V and J ends were trimmed by 3 bases and 5 bases, with 13 bases remaining between them. Germline CDR1 and CDR2: MNHNS and SASEGT. CDR3 bases: TGTGCCAGCAGTGATGCAGGAGGAGGAACCGGGGAGCTGTTTTTT. It encodes CASSDAGGGTGELFF.

The CDR3 protein is CASRPRGQETQYF. In nucleotides, the CDR3 is TGTGCCAGCAGGCCCCGGGGCCAAGAGACCCAGTACTTC. The V and J genes are TRBV12-3 or TRBV12-4 and TRBJ2-5; a possible D gene is TRBD2 (5 bases). Trimming pared 6 bases from V and 1 base from J, leaving 9 bases between. The CDR3 extends over 13 amino acids.

The V call is TRBV20-1, the J call TRBJ1-6, with 9 bases that match TRBD1. Looked up from germline, CDR1 is DFQATT and CDR2 is SNEGSKA (reference sequence). V lost 5 bases and J lost 11; bases outside the gene matches: 4. This CDR3 has 12 residues. CDR3 sequence (DNA): TGCAGTGCTGGGACAGGGTCCACACCCCTCCACTTT. It specifies CSAGTGSTPLHF.

This rearrangement joins TRBV18 to TRBJ2-7; maybe TRBD1 (6 bases). Germline V lookup: CDR1 KGHSH, CDR2 LQKENI. The CDR3 sequence is 19 residues long. Trimming removed 3 bases from V and 1 base from J, with 25 bases in between. The CDR3: CASSPGLSQQGSESYEQYF. The CDR3 nucleotides read TGTGCCAGCTCACCCGGGCTATCCCAACAGGGTAGTGAATCCTACGAGCAGTACTTC.

This clonotype was picked up a small number of times. This chain connects TRBV20-1 to TRBJ2-5; TRBD2 matches 8 bases. The junction had 9 bases not matched to a gene; V was cut back by 1 base and J by 5 bases. Per the germline V gene, CDR1 is DFQATT and CDR2 is SNEGSKA (reference sequence). CDR3 size: 15 residues. CDR3 loop: CSARAGGPARETQYF. Written as DNA, the CDR3 is TGCAGTGCTAGAGCGGGAGGGCCCGCACGGGAGACCCAGTACTTC.

The chain has TRBV11-2 and TRBJ2-5; a possible D gene is TRBD1 (5 bases). This CDR3 has 15 amino acids. The germline V gene has CDR1 SGHAT and CDR2 FQNNGV. Trimming took off 2 bases at V and 0 bases at J, with 10 bases between the two ends. The CDR3 here is CASSLQGRYQETQYF. CDR3 DNA: TGTGCCAGCAGCTTACAGGGCAGGTACCAAGAGACCCAGTACTTC. The full variable domain, with the rest looked up from reference TRBV11-2 and TRBJ2-5, is EAGVAQSPRYKIIEKRQSVAFWCNPISGHATLYWYQQILGQGPKLLIQFQNNGVVDDSQLPKDRFSAERLKGVDSTLKIQPAKLEDSAVYLCASSLQGRYQETQYFGPGTRLLVL.

Here the CDR3 DNA reads TGTGCCAGCAGTCACCACGGGACTGCTCAAGAGACCCAGTACTTC. Protein sequence: CASSHHGTAQETQYF. The rearrangement uses TRBV6-5 and TRBJ2-5; maybe TRBD2 (6 bases). V was shortened by 5 bases and J by 2 bases, with 15 bases between the two germline ends. Germline CDR1 and CDR2: MNHEY and SVGAGI. The CDR3 has 15 amino acids.